This T cell receptor beta chain was observed in a study of blood T cell repertoires in COVID-19. Study at large: COVID-19 samples collected from the United States, Italy and Spain covered acute and convalescent phases.

Per the study methods: Estimated nucleated cell counts came from reference gene primer amplification. Profiling relied on immunoSEQ multiplex PCR, and the TCRdb table lists in-frame clones only, not all of them. V, J and clone size are taken as reported in that table, and D and trimming were inferred from the DNA itself. The table includes about 240,000 clones, more than 85% detected once. CDR1 SNHLY and CDR2 FYNNEI come from the germline V gene. Trimming left V 6 bases short and J 7 bases short, with 13 bases between. The CDR3 totals 13 residues. Sample: peripheral blood. This chain joins TRBV2 and TRBJ1-5; D gene uncertain. The sequence derives from a woman in her seventies with active or convalescent COVID-19. This chain's CDR3 is CASRDRSGQPQHF. In DNA, the CDR3 is TGTGCCAGCAGGGACCGGTCGGGACAGCCCCAGCATTTT.